One T cell receptor beta chain is described in this entry. The CDR3 has 14 amino acids. Germline values: CDR1 MNHNY, CDR2 SVGAGI (reference sequence). V lost 6 bases to trimming and J lost 4 bases, with 13 bases between them. The data belong to a study of blood T cell repertoires in COVID-19. Study details: Acute-phase and convalescent COVID-19 samples originated in the United States, Italy and Spain. Sources were T cells, B-cell-depleted T cells, or PBMCs; the material itself was cDNA or gDNA.

As processed by the authors: It was from reference gene primer amplification that nucleated cell counts were estimated. Using immunoSEQ multiplex PCR, the repertoire was profiled, and TCRdb retains in-frame clones only, with some absent. V, J and clone size reflect that table, while D and trimming were determined from the DNA. The table includes some 83,000 clones, approximately 89% detected once. V and J are TRBV6-6 and TRBJ1-5; TRBD1 might be the D (5 bases). The sample taken for sequencing was peripheral blood. The sequence derives from a man aged 45-60 years with acute or convalescent COVID-19. CDR3 in amino acids: CASSPGRGNQPQHF. The CDR3 nucleotides are TGTGCCAGCAGCCCAGGGAGGGGAAATCAGCCCCAGCATTTT.